These 29 T cell receptor beta chains were all obtained from the same sample, sequenced in a study of control samples from healthy donors and cancer patients. TCRdb's copy holds only in-frame clones and misses some; the assay was immunoSEQ multiplex PCR. The top ten hold 1.5% to 2% of the sample, which has roughly 59,000 clones, more than 90% seen once. Sequencing was done on a sample of PBMCs. Source of these receptors: a man in his forties with colorectal cancer.

This sequence joins TRBV2 and TRBJ2-5; TRBD2 aligns across 15 bases. Germline CDR1 reads SNHLY; CDR2 reads FYNNEI. This CDR3 has 16 amino acids. After removal of 6 bases from V and 3 bases from J, the junction contained 5 bases not matched to a gene. The CDR3 DNA sequence: TGTGCCAGCAGGCCGGGACTAGCGGGGGGAAAAGAGACCCAGTACTTC. This sequence encodes CASRPGLAGGKETQYF.

This clone was picked up a small number of times. The V gene is TRBV19, the J gene TRBJ2-7; a weak D match, TRBD1 (6 bases). V gave up 5 bases and J gave up 0 bases, with 8 bases separating them. Germline assignment: CDR1 LNHDA and CDR2 SQIVND (reference sequence). The CDR3 loop spans 13 amino acids. The CDR3 protein is CASSYRVSYEQYF. In DNA form, the CDR3 reads TGTGCCAGTAGTTACAGGGTCTCCTACGAGCAGTACTTC.

The V call is TRBV19, the J call TRBJ1-2; D uncertain. Germline V lookup: CDR1 LNHDA, CDR2 SQIVND (reference sequence). The CDR3 covers 13 residues. V lost 3 bases and J lost 8, with 13 bases in between. The CDR3 DNA reads as TGTGCCAGTAGTATTTGGGGTGAAGGAGGCTACACCTTC. As protein: CASSIWGEGGYTF.

This clone was seen once. This chain links TRBV5-4 with TRBJ1-4; possibly TRBD1 for D (6 bases). The CDR3 is 18 residues long. The germline V gene encodes CDR1 SGHNT and CDR2 YYREEE (reference sequence). Trimming left V 1 base short and J 6 bases short, with 22 bases between. CDR3 residues: CASSLLDSPYLEDEKLFF. CDR3 coding DNA: TGTGCCAGCAGCTTGTTGGACAGCCCCTACCTAGAGGATGAAAAACTGTTTTTT. Full variable domain (rest looked up from reference TRBV5-4 and TRBJ1-4): ETGVTQSPTHLIKTRGQQVTLRCSSQSGHNTVSWYQQALGQGPQFIFQYYREEENGRGNFPPRFSGLQFPNYSSELNVNALELDDSALYLCASSLLDSPYLEDEKLFFGSGTQLSVL.

The chain joins TRBV29-1 to TRBJ2-7, with 8 bases lining up with TRBD1. CDR3 size: 15 residues. J lost 4 bases, V lost 6 bases, and 14 bases had no gene match. CDR1 is SQVTM and CDR2 is ANQGSEA in the germline V gene. As DNA, the CDR3 is TGCAGCGTCAGGGCGCCGGGACAGGTGTATTACGAGCAGTACTTC. The encoded protein is CSVRAPGQVYYEQYF.

The chain couples TRBV7-3 to TRBJ1-2; TRBD1 matches at 10 bases. The CDR3 contains 17 residues. Germline values: CDR1 SGHTA, CDR2 FQGTGA. Trimming cost V 4 bases and J 2 bases; bases outside gene matches: 10. Here the CDR3 reads CASSSRRDRGPNYGYTF. CDR3 nucleotides: TGTGCCAGCAGCTCGCGCCGGGACAGGGGACCAAACTATGGCTACACCTTC.

V and J are TRBV6-6 and TRBJ1-6; 12 nucleotides match TRBD1. J gave up 1 base and V 5 bases, and 9 bases lay outside the gene matches. The germline V gene has CDR1 MNHNY and CDR2 SVGAGI (reference sequence). The CDR3 extends over 19 amino acids. The CDR3 coding sequence is TGTGCCAGCAGTCCCGGGACAGGGGGCGCCGGGTCCTATAATTCACCCCTCCACTTT. It specifies CASSPGTGGAGSYNSPLHF.

The chain joins TRBV5-1 to TRBJ1-2; unclear D gene. CDR3 length: 14 residues. Germline assignment: CDR1 SGHRS and CDR2 YFSETQ. V was cut by 0 bases and J by 1 base, with 7 bases left in between. DNA of the CDR3: TGCGCCAGCAGCTTGGGGTCCAATAACTATGGCTACACCTTC. This translates into CASSLGSNNYGYTF.

The DNA for the CDR3 is TGTGCCAGAAGCTTGGCCGGGACAGGTTGTCACAGGGGCAATCAGCCCCAGCATTTT. Translation: CARSLAGTGCHRGNQPQHF. The chain employs TRBV5-3 and TRBJ1-5, with 8 bases matching TRBD1. TRBV5-3 qualifies as an ORF whose function is uncertain. J lost 2 bases, V lost 0 bases, and 13 bases had no gene match. CDR3 length: 19 amino acids.

V gene TRBV12-5 combines with J gene TRBJ2-6; D possibly corresponds to TRBD1 (5 bases). This CDR3 is 14 amino acids long. Trimming pared 6 bases from V and 1 base from J, leaving 7 bases between. The germline V gene has CDR1 LGHNT and CDR2 FRNRAP. This CDR3 reads CASGQASGANVLTF. In DNA, the CDR3 is TGTGCTAGTGGACAGGCTTCTGGGGCCAACGTCCTGACTTTC.

This chain uses TRBV27 with TRBJ2-1; no clear D. In germline, CDR1 is MNHEY, CDR2 SMNVEV (reference sequence). The CDR3 totals 14 residues. V lost 3 bases and J 1 base, leaving 7 bases between the germline ends. Written as DNA, the CDR3 is TGTGCCAGCAGTTTCAGGTTTTCCTACAATGAGCAGTTCTTC. It yields the protein CASSFRFSYNEQFF.

This chain joins TRBV4-1 and TRBJ2-1, with TRBD2 identical over 8 bases. The V and J ends lost 1 base and 2 bases, in that order; junction bases with no gene match: 7. The CDR3 loop spans 17 amino acids. Germline-derived CDR1 and CDR2 are MGHRA and YSYEKL. CDR3 in DNA: TGCGCCAGCAGCCAAGGCCCAGGGACTAGGGCCTACAATGAGCAGTTCTTC. Its translation: CASSQGPGTRAYNEQFF.

V gene TRBV7-3 combines with J gene TRBJ2-5; D possibly corresponds to TRBD1 (6 bases). The CDR3 has 14 amino acids. Germline CDR1 SGHTA, CDR2 FQGTGA. Trimming took 4 bases from V and 4 from J, leaving 13 bases between them. DNA for the CDR3: TGTGCCAGCAGCTGGTCGAGCAGGGGAGAGACCCAGTACTTC. Translation: CASSWSSRGETQYF. Complete variable domain (other parts from reference TRBV7-3 and TRBJ2-5): GAGVSQTPSNKVTEKGKYVELRCDPISGHTALYWYRQSLGQGPEFLIYFQGTGAADDSGLPNDRFFAVRPEGSVSTLKIQRTERGDSAVYLCASSWSSRGETQYFGPGTRLLVL.

This sequence joins TRBV19 and TRBJ2-7; weak D call: TRBD2 (5 bases). V dropped 3 bases and J dropped 7 bases, with 16 bases sitting between them. Germline loops: CDR1 LNHDA, CDR2 SQIVND (reference sequence). This CDR3 contains 14 residues. Here the CDR3 reads CASSIGPGSREQYF. In DNA, the CDR3 is TGTGCCAGTAGTATCGGCCCGGGATCGCGGGAGCAGTACTTC.

This clone has only a few counts. The chain joins TRBV13 to TRBJ2-7; weak D call: TRBD2 (6 bases). The CDR3 is made up of 14 amino acids. The V end was cut by 4 bases, the J end by 0 bases, with 10 bases between. Germline V CDR1 and CDR2: PRHDT, FYEKMQ (reference sequence). DNA of the CDR3: TGTGCCAGCAGCTCGGGACTGCTCTCCTACGAGCAGTACTTC. This sequence encodes CASSSGLLSYEQYF.

This clone was seen a handful of times. The V call is TRBV19, the J call TRBJ2-1; 7 bases are shared with TRBD1. From germline, CDR1 is LNHDA and CDR2 SQIVND (reference sequence). V lost 3 bases, J lost 0 bases, and 8 bases stayed unmatched. There are 17 residues in the CDR3. In nucleotides, the CDR3 is TGTGCCAGTAGTATCCCCACAGGGGACAGCTCCTACAATGAGCAGTTCTTC. As protein: CASSIPTGDSSYNEQFF.

V usage is TRBV5-1 and J usage is TRBJ2-7; possibly TRBD2 for D (7 bases). The CDR3 sequence is 16 residues long. V was clipped by 3 bases and J by 2 bases, with 18 bases between them. Germline CDR1 SGHRS, CDR2 YFSETQ. This chain's CDR3 is CASSSRGSGAAYEQYF. The CDR3 DNA follows: TGCGCCAGCAGCTCTAGGGGGAGCGGGGCCGCCTACGAGCAGTACTTC.

This clone occurred once. The J gene is TRBJ2-3, the V gene TRBV11-2, with a tentative D call TRBD2 (7 bases). CDR3 length: 15 amino acids. From germline, CDR1 is SGHAT and CDR2 FQNNGV. V was trimmed by 1 base and J by 5 bases, leaving 13 bases between them. The CDR3 spells CASSLARGAIDTQYF. Written as DNA, the CDR3 is TGTGCCAGCAGCTTAGCCCGGGGGGCCATAGATACGCAGTATTTT.

This rearrangement joins TRBV20-1 to TRBJ1-4, with a weak D call TRBD1 (5 bases). V lost 3 bases and J 0 bases, leaving 20 bases between the germline ends. The CDR3 length is 18 residues. CDR1 DFQATT and CDR2 SNEGSKA come from the germline V gene (reference sequence). The CDR3 reads CSASIPLGKQATNEKLFF. The CDR3 bases are TGCAGTGCTAGTATTCCTCTGGGTAAACAGGCAACTAATGAAAAACTGTTTTTT.

The gene calls are TRBV9 and TRBJ1-4, with 7 bases aligning to TRBD1. After removal of 4 bases from V and 4 bases from J, the junction contained 10 bases not matched to a gene. The CDR3 length is 16 residues. Per germline, CDR1 SGDLS and CDR2 YYNGEE. CDR3 sequence: CASSSHEGAVNEKLFF. The CDR3 coding sequence is TGTGCCAGCAGCTCCCACGAGGGGGCCGTTAATGAAAAACTGTTTTTT.

The chain carries TRBV19 and TRBJ2-7; D assignment may be TRBD1 or TRBD2 (5 bases each). This CDR3 has 14 amino acids. The V and J ends lost 8 bases and 1 base respectively, with 15 bases between them. The germline V gene has CDR1 LNHDA and CDR2 SQIVND (reference sequence). The CDR3 DNA reads as TGTGCCAGTCGGGGCACCTGGGGTTCCTACGAGCAGTACTTC. Encoded protein: CASRGTWGSYEQYF.

The gene calls are TRBV27 and TRBJ2-1; possibly TRBD1 or TRBD2 for D (5 bases each). The V end lost 8 bases, the J end lost 3 bases, and 11 bases lay between the germline ends. The CDR3 has 13 amino acids. Germline loops: CDR1 MNHEY, CDR2 SMNVEV (reference sequence). The DNA for the CDR3 is TGTGCCAGCCGGGACGGTCTCTACAATGAGCAGTTCTTC. Translated, it gives CASRDGLYNEQFF.

This clone was seen once. This chain links TRBV5-1 with TRBJ2-2, with D possibly TRBD1 on 6 matching bases. Per the germline V gene, CDR1 is SGHRS and CDR2 is YFSETQ. V dropped 0 bases and J dropped 3 bases, with 12 bases sitting between them. This CDR3 contains 16 residues. In nucleotides, the CDR3 is TGCGCCAGCAGCTTGGCGGCAGGGGTGTACACCGGGGAGCTGTTTTTT. As protein: CASSLAAGVYTGELFF. Complete variable domain (other parts from reference TRBV5-1 and TRBJ2-2): KAGVTQTPRYLIKTRGQQVTLSCSPISGHRSVSWYQQTPGQGLQFLFEYFSETQRNKGNFPGRFSGRQFSNSRSEMNVSTLELGDSALYLCASSLAAGVYTGELFFGEGSRLTVL.

This clone was recorded a few times. This chain links TRBV3-1 (or the pseudogene TRBV3-2) with TRBJ2-5, with D possibly TRBD2 on 6 matching bases. The CDR3 covers 16 residues. Trimming shortened V by 1 base and J by 5 bases, and 17 bases separated the two germline ends. CDR1 and CDR2 (germline): LGHDT, YNNKEL (reference sequence). CDR3 sequence: CASSQGFQRRGETQYF. CDR3 nucleotides: TGTGCCAGCAGCCAAGGGTTTCAGAGACGGGGGGAGACCCAGTACTTC.

The chain links TRBV27 to TRBJ2-6; tentative D call: TRBD2 (6 bases). This CDR3 is 17 amino acids long. V was shortened by 3 bases and J by 2 bases, with 14 bases between the two germline ends. Germline CDR1 MNHEY, CDR2 SMNVEV (reference sequence). CDR3 DNA sequence: TGTGCCAGCAGTTTCCGGGTGGAGGGCGCTGGGGCCAACGTCCTGACTTTC. Amino acids: CASSFRVEGAGANVLTF.

This sequence joins TRBV10-1 and TRBJ2-3, with D unclear. Per the germline V gene, CDR1 is WNHNN and CDR2 is SYGVQD (reference sequence). Trimming left V 11 bases short and J 4 bases short, with 16 bases between. This CDR3 has 13 residues. CDR3 loop: CACWTVAPDTQYF. The CDR3 DNA sequence: TGCGCCTGCTGGACGGTAGCACCAGATACGCAGTATTTT.

The genes are TRBV5-5 and TRBJ1-6; D is undetermined. In germline, CDR1 is SGHKS, CDR2 YYEKEE (reference sequence). The CDR3 spans 12 residues. V dropped 1 base and J dropped 5 bases, with 1 base sitting between them. The CDR3 loop is CASSLNNSPLHF. The CDR3 bases are TGTGCCAGCAGCTTGAATAATTCACCCCTCCACTTT.

This chain links TRBV5-1 with TRBJ1-4; D is unclear. CDR3 size: 14 residues. CDR1 is SGHRS and CDR2 is YFSETQ in the germline V gene. Trimming stripped 2 bases from V and 2 bases from J, with 7 bases between. CDR3 amino acids: CASSFMGTNEKLFF. As DNA, the CDR3 is TGCGCCAGCAGCTTTATGGGGACTAATGAAAAACTGTTTTTT.

This chain connects TRBV7-2 to TRBJ1-2; 10 positions agree with TRBD1. CDR1 is SGHTA and CDR2 is FQGNSA in the germline V gene. The CDR3 contains 16 residues. J was trimmed by 4 bases and V by 4 bases; bases with no gene match: 9. The DNA for the CDR3 is TGTGCCAGCAGCTCGATCGGGGGGACAGGGGCCTATGGCTACACCTTC. Its translation is CASSSIGGTGAYGYTF.